This is a list of T cell receptor beta chains from one sample in a study of identical twins. TCRdb re-called the 5' RACE reads with MiXCR, one entry per CDR3 protein. Among around 490,000 distinct CDR3 sequences listed, approximately 20% were seen once. Separately, the same data were catalogued under a study of yellow fever vaccine responses in identical twins.

Input material: CD4+ T cells sorted from blood. Receptors originate from a woman between 18 and 29 years old in good health. The conserved cysteine and the conserved F or W are not part of the CDR3 here. Not every row has a clone size; where given, it reads once, few, many or a size class.

>.|TRBV9|TRBJ1-1
ASSVWGQGNTEAF
>few|TRBV5-1|TRBJ2-1
ASSLGLAGGPRVYNEQF
>.|TRBV7-9|TRBJ1-1
ASSWRRGTNTEAF
>few|TRBV12-3/TRBV12-4|TRBJ2-5
ASSPGNRGNPQETQY
>.|TRBV5-1|TRBJ1-2
ASSRGTALDYGYT
>.|TRBV3-1|TRBJ2-4
ASSQDPGGGKNIQY
>.|TRBV18|TRBJ2-7
ASSPPSYSYEQY
>few|TRBV20-1|TRBJ2-2
SASVDYASNTGELF
>few|TRBV5-1|TRBJ2-2
ASITTPLDTGELF
>many|TRBV12-3/TRBV12-4|TRBJ2-2
ASSFGTGYTGELF
>few|TRBV20-1|TRBJ2-7
SAPRQGGAYEQY
>.|TRBV2|TRBJ2-6
ASSPDTGVSGANVLT
>.|TRBV21-1|TRBJ2-7
ASSKVSSPYEQY
>.|TRBV5-1|TRBJ2-3
ASRSNSGGTAASTDTQY
>.|TRBV6-5|TRBJ1-5
ASSYQGAVEPQH
>.|TRBV20-1|TRBJ2-3
SARVGLPTLTDTQY
>.|TRBV12-5|TRBJ1-5
ASGLRGTGGIDQPQH
>few|TRBV20-1|TRBJ1-1
SARDRLLMNTEAF